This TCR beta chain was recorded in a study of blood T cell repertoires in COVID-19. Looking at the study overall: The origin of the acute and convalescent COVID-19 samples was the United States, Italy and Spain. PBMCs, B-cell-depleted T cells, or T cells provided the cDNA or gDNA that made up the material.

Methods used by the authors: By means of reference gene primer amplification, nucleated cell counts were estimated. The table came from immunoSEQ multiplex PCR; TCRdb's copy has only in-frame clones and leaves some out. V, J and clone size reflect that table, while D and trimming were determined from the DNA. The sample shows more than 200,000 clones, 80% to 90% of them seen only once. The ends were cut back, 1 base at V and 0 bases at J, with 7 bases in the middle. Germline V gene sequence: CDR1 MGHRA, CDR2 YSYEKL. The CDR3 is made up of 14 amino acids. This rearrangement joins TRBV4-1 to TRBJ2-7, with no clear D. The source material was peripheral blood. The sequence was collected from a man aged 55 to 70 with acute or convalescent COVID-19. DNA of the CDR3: TGCGCCAGCAGCCAAGGTCAGGACTCCTACGAGCAGTACTTC. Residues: CASSQGQDSYEQYF.